Each of the 14 T cell receptor beta chains below was sequenced from the same sample in a study of immune evolution from preneoplasia to lung adenocarcinoma. The data were produced by immunoSEQ multiplex PCR, yet TCRdb's version contains in-frame clones alone and is incomplete. Here the sample spans roughly 3,000 clones, around 78% being singletons. Input material: FFPE atypical adenomatous hyperplasia tissue from the lung. Subset: atypical adenomatous hyperplasia (AAH), lung preneoplasia. The receptors derive from a person between 65 and 79 years old with lung adenocarcinoma.

The genes are TRBV5-1 and TRBJ2-5, with TRBD2 matching 7 bases. V was clipped by 0 bases and J by 4 bases; unmatched bases: 30. This CDR3 comprises 23 residues. Germline V CDR1 and CDR2: SGHRS, YFSETQ. The CDR3: CASSLDARAAIWTRWGERETQYF. The CDR3 DNA reads TGCGCCAGCAGCTTGGATGCCAGAGCCGCGATATGGACTAGGTGGGGTGAGCGAGAGACCCAGTACTTC.

The chain recombines TRBV5-1 with TRBJ1-1; possible D gene TRBD1, 6 bases. CDR3 length: 12 residues. CDR1 and CDR2 (germline): SGHRS, YFSETQ. V shed 2 bases and J shed 4 bases, with 6 bases lying between them. The DNA of the CDR3 is TGCGCCAGCAGCTTACAGGGCACTGAAGCTTTCTTT. Its protein product is CASSLQGTEAFF. The full variable domain, its missing parts supplied by reference TRBV5-1 and TRBJ1-1, is KAGVTQTPRYLIKTRGQQVTLSCSPISGHRSVSWYQQTPGQGLQFLFEYFSETQRNKGNFPGRFSGRQFSNSRSEMNVSTLELGDSALYLCASSLQGTEAFFGQGTRLTVV.

The V and J genes are TRBV6-5 and TRBJ1-5; D uncertain. CDR3 length: 14 amino acids. Germline V CDR1 and CDR2: MNHEY, SVGAGI. V lost 5 bases to trimming and J lost 7 bases, with 15 bases between them. The CDR3 DNA sequence: TGTGCCAGCAGTCATGACGGGAGAGACCAGCCCCAGCATTTT. This encodes CASSHDGRDQPQHF.

The chain combines TRBV28 with TRBJ1-6; TRBD1 aligns across 9 bases. The J segment lost 6 bases and the V segment lost 6 bases, leaving 9 bases of the junction unmatched. This CDR3 spans 16 amino acids. CDR1 is MDHEN, CDR2 SYDVKM, per germline. This CDR3 is CASRRPGQGGNSPLHF. The DNA of the CDR3 is TGTGCCAGCAGAAGGCCGGGACAGGGAGGTAATTCACCCCTCCACTTT.

The chain has TRBV10-3 and TRBJ1-1, with 8 bases that match TRBD1. J gave up 3 bases and V 6 bases, and 6 bases lay outside the gene matches. The CDR3 is made up of 14 amino acids. Germline V CDR1 and CDR2: ENHRY, SYGVKD. CDR3 DNA sequence: TGTGCCATCAGGCAAGGACAGGGCCACACTGAAGCTTTCTTT. Translating it yields CAIRQGQGHTEAFF.

The genes are TRBV5-1 and TRBJ2-2; D is undetermined. V was trimmed by 7 bases and J by 5 bases, leaving 12 bases between them. This CDR3 region has 13 residues. Germline CDR1 and CDR2: SGHRS and YFSETQ. The CDR3 DNA sequence: TGCGCCAGCGCCACCCAGAGGACCGGGGAGCTGTTTTTT. It codes for CASATQRTGELFF.

The rearrangement uses TRBV28 and TRBJ2-7; D assignment may be TRBD1 or TRBD2 (5 bases each). The CDR3 sequence is 14 residues long. Trimming left V 2 bases short and J 6 bases short, with 14 bases between. CDR1 and CDR2 from the germline V gene are MDHEN and SYDVKM. Written as DNA, the CDR3 is TGTGCCAGCAGTTTAGAGGGGCTTGCTGGCGAGCAGTACTTC. Translated, it gives CASSLEGLAGEQYF. The full variable domain, completed using reference TRBV28 and TRBJ2-7, is DVKVTQSSRYLVKRTGEKVFLECVQDMDHENMFWYRQDPGLGLRLIYFSYDVKMKEKGDIPEGYSVSREKKERFSLILESASTNQTSMYLCASSLEGLAGEQYFGPGTRLTVT.

The chain uses TRBV2 and TRBJ2-3; no definite D call. CDR3 length equals 14 residues. Trimming removed 0 bases at V and 6 bases at J, with 10 bases between. CDR1 is SNHLY, CDR2 FYNNEI, per germline. The CDR3, as DNA: TGTGCCAGCAGTGAAGCGCTTTCTAGTGATACGCAGTATTTT. Translation gives CASSEALSSDTQYF.

This chain joins TRBV5-1 and TRBJ2-7; D tentatively fits TRBD1 or TRBD2 (5 bases each). This CDR3 has 15 residues. CDR1 SGHRS and CDR2 YFSETQ come from the germline V gene. V was shortened by 4 bases and J by 4 bases, with 18 bases between the two germline ends. The CDR3 bases are TGCGCCAGCAGCGCCGGGGCTTTAGATAGGTACGAGCAGTACTTC. Its protein product is CASSAGALDRYEQYF.

This sequence joins TRBV5-4 and TRBJ2-2; 14 bases map to TRBD2. CDR3 length: 17 residues. Germline CDR1 SGHNT, CDR2 YYREEE (reference sequence). V lost 4 bases, J lost 5 bases, and 7 bases stayed unmatched. CDR3 DNA: TGTGCCAGCAGCCCGGGGGGACTAGCGGGAGTAACCGGGGAGCTGTTTTTT. Protein product: CASSPGGLAGVTGELFF.

The genes are TRBV30 and TRBJ2-3; no clear D. From germline, CDR1 is GTSNPN and CDR2 SVGIG (reference sequence). The CDR3 sequence is 11 residues long. Trimming stripped 3 bases from V and 6 bases from J, with 7 bases between. CDR3 bases: TGTGCCTGGAGCGCTCGGGATACGCAGTATTTT. It translates to CAWSARDTQYF.

The chain joins TRBV7-9 to TRBJ2-7; TRBD1 matches 7 bases. The trim removed 4 bases at V and 6 bases at J, leaving 9 bases unmatched. Germline V lookup: CDR1 SEHNR, CDR2 FQNEAQ (reference sequence). This CDR3 contains 14 residues. The CDR3 here is CASSSRDSLFEQYF. CDR3 in DNA: TGTGCCAGCAGCTCCAGGGACAGTCTTTTCGAGCAGTACTTC.

This clone was observed a handful of times. The junction shows a germline mismatch at one end, possibly a read error. V gene TRBV6-6 combines with J gene TRBJ2-1; D might be TRBD2 (5 bases). There are 12 residues in the CDR3. Germline CDR1 reads MNHNY; CDR2 reads SVGAGI (reference sequence). For the CDR3, the DNA is TGTGCCAGCAGTTACGGAGGCTCTCTCGCGGTCTTC. Its translation is CASSYGGSLAVF.

In its sample, this clone was seen a few times. V gene TRBV2 combines with J gene TRBJ2-3, with 7 positions matching TRBD1. V shed 1 base, J shed 1 base, and the junction held 5 bases outside the gene matches. The CDR3 covers 16 residues. Germline V gene data show CDR1 as SNHLY and CDR2 as FYNNEI. In DNA form, the CDR3 reads TGTGCCAGCAGTGAAGAAGGGGGCAGAGGCACAGATACGCAGTATTTT. Amino acids: CASSEEGGRGTDTQYF.